The clone carrying this T cell receptor beta chain has more than one count but fewer than ten. The antigen is not known. The CDR3 extends over 14 amino acids. With V trimmed by 2 bases and J by 7 bases, 7 bases remained unmatched. CDR1 is SGHTA and CDR2 is FQGNSA in the germline V gene. This specimen belongs to a study of early T cells in non-severe SARS-CoV-2 infection. Study at large: Chains were not paired, and sequencing was done on bulk RNA from unsorted whole blood. Findings of the study overall: VDJdb-based matching was biased toward anti-spike CD8 responses and missed private and CD4 specificities.

The TCR library protocol attached unique molecular identifiers to the individual cDNA molecules. TCRdb reprocessed the 5' RACE reads via MiXCR and lists one record per CDR3 protein. This sample has 97,000 or so distinct CDR3 sequences, with around 10% found just once. The V call is TRBV7-2, the J call TRBJ1-2; the match to TRBD1 covers 7 bases. The sample in question was whole blood, obtained at baseline. This TCR was recovered from an adult who was a healthcare worker with PCR-confirmed SARS-CoV-2 infection or an uninfected control (not recorded which). CDR3 bases: TGTGCCAGCAGCTTAAACAGGGGAATGTCTGGCTACACCTTC. Translating it yields CASSLNRGMSGYTF.